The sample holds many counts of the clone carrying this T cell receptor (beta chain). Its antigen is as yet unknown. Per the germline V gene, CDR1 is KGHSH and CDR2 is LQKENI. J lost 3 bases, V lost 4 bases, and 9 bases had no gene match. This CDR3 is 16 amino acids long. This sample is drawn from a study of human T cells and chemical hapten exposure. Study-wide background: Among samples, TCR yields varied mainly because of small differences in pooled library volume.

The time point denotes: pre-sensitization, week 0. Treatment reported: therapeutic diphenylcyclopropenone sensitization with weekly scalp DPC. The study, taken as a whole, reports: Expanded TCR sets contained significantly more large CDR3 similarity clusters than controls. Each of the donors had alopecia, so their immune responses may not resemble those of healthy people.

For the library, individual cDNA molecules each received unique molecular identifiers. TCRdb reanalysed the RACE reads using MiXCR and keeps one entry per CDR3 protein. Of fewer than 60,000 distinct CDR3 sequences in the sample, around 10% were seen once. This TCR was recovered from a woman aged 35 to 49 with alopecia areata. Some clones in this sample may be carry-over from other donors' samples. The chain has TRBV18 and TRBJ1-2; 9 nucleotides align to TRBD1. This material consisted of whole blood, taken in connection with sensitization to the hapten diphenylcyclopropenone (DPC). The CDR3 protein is CASSRTQGASDYGYTF. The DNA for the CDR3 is TGTGCCAGCTCACGAACACAGGGGGCGTCGGACTATGGCTACACCTTC.